A single sample gave rise to the 28 T cell receptor beta chains below, sequenced in a study of shared clonotypes between healthy human individuals. Some clones are missing from TCRdb's copy, which holds only in-frame ones; the method was immunoSEQ multiplex PCR. The data show about half a million clones, 79% seen once. The sequencing sample was made of PBMCs. The source of these receptors is a woman in her 40s in good health. Some clones in this sample may be carry-over from other donors' samples.

V usage is TRBV5-4 and J usage is TRBJ2-1, with D possibly matching TRBD1 (5 bases). This CDR3 is built from 14 residues. The germline V gene encodes CDR1 SGHNT and CDR2 YYREEE (reference sequence). The V end lost 5 bases, the J end lost 6 bases, and 15 bases lay between the germline ends. DNA of the CDR3: TGTGCCAGCAGGTTTCAGGGCGCCCCCAATGAGCAGTTCTTC. This codes for CASRFQGAPNEQFF.

The chain links TRBV7-3 to TRBJ2-3; 7 bases are a match to TRBD2. Germline assignment: CDR1 SGHTA and CDR2 FQGTGA. CDR3 length equals 15 residues. The ends lost 3 bases at V and 0 bases at J; junction bases unmatched: 3. CDR3 region: CASSLASGSTDTQYF. The CDR3 DNA follows: TGTGCCAGCAGCTTGGCTAGCGGTAGCACAGATACGCAGTATTTT.

The genes are TRBV28 and TRBJ1-2; tentatively, D is TRBD1 (5 bases). Trimming shortened V by 3 bases and J by 6 bases, and 8 bases separated the two germline ends. Looked up from germline, CDR1 is MDHEN and CDR2 is SYDVKM. The CDR3 length is 12 residues. CDR3 amino acids: CASSFGADGYTF. CDR3 bases: TGTGCCAGCAGTTTTGGGGCAGATGGCTACACCTTC.

This rearrangement joins TRBV11-1 to TRBJ2-3; 10 bases match TRBD2. Losses at the gene ends were 0 bases for V and 7 bases for J; bases not matched to a gene: 10. CDR1 and CDR2 (germline): SGHAT, FQDESV (reference sequence). This CDR3 region has 17 residues. CDR3 DNA: TGTGCCAGCAGCTTAGCTTCGTCGTCTAGCGGGAGTTATACGCAGTATTTT. Translated: CASSLASSSSGSYTQYF. Filled out from reference TRBV11-1 and TRBJ2-3, the complete variable domain reads EAEVAQSPRYKITEKSQAVAFWCDPISGHATLYWYRQILGQGPELLVQFQDESVVDDSQLPKDRFSAERLKGVDSTLKIQPAELGDSAMYLCASSLASSSSGSYTQYFGPGTRLTVL.

The chain joins TRBV2 to TRBJ2-1; D might be TRBD1 (5 bases). Germline loops: CDR1 SNHLY, CDR2 FYNNEI. The CDR3 length is 15 residues. Trimming left V 0 bases short and J 12 bases short, with 18 bases between. CDR3 sequence (DNA): TGTGCCAGCAGTGAAGCGCTTGGGCAGGCAAGGGGGCAGTTCTTC. It specifies CASSEALGQARGQFF.

The V gene is TRBV5-1, the J gene TRBJ2-5, with TRBD2 matching 7 bases. The trim removed 4 bases at V and 2 bases at J, leaving 2 bases unmatched. Germline CDR1 is SGHRS and CDR2 is YFSETQ. There are 13 residues in the CDR3. The CDR3 DNA is TGCGCCAGCAGCGAACTAGCGCAAGAGACCCAGTACTTC. This encodes CASSELAQETQYF.

The chain links TRBV6-1 to TRBJ1-2, with D maybe TRBD1 (6 bases). V lost 8 bases and J lost 3, with 10 bases in between. This CDR3 has 12 amino acids. The germline gives CDR1 MNHNS, CDR2 SASEGT. CDR3 loop: CASGGRDYGYTF. DNA for the CDR3: TGTGCCAGCGGGGGCCGGGACTATGGCTACACCTTC.

The rearrangement links TRBV11-2 to TRBJ1-2; 10 bases fit TRBD1. This CDR3 region has 14 residues. Germline-derived CDR1 and CDR2 are SGHAT and FQNNGV. V shed 5 bases, J shed 5 bases, and the junction held 5 bases outside the gene matches. For the CDR3, the DNA is TGTGCCAGCAGCGAGGACAGGGGGAATTATGGCTACACCTTC. This translates into CASSEDRGNYGYTF.

The rearrangement uses TRBV7-2 and TRBJ2-5, with 7 nucleotides matching TRBD2. CDR1 is SGHTA, CDR2 FQGNSA, per germline. CDR3 length: 16 residues. Trimming cost V 2 bases and J 1 base; bases outside gene matches: 7. DNA for the CDR3: TGTGCCAGCAGCTTATTGGGCGGGGGACCCCAAGAGACCCAGTACTTC. Protein: CASSLLGGGPQETQYF.

CDR3 amino acids: CASSPSRTQETQYF. Here the CDR3 DNA reads TGTGCCAGCTCACCATCCAGGACACAAGAGACCCAGTACTTC. V and J are TRBV18 and TRBJ2-5, with D maybe TRBD1 (5 bases). Germline V gene lookup returns CDR1 KGHSH and CDR2 LQKENI. The CDR3 totals 14 residues. V dropped 2 bases and J dropped 2 bases, with 9 bases sitting between them.

V and J are TRBV2 and TRBJ1-5, with D unresolved. The CDR3 has 14 amino acids. V lost 5 bases and J lost 5, with 13 bases in between. Germline assignment: CDR1 SNHLY and CDR2 FYNNEI. The CDR3 reads CASSRWQRDQPQHF. The CDR3 DNA sequence: TGTGCCAGCAGTAGGTGGCAGAGAGATCAGCCCCAGCATTTT.

The rearrangement links TRBV7-2 to TRBJ2-7; D uncertain. This CDR3 spans 14 amino acids. In germline, CDR1 is SGHTA, CDR2 FQGNSA. V was trimmed by 5 bases and J by 9 bases, leaving 20 bases between them. The CDR3 nucleotides are TGTGCCAGCAGCCCCCCTGCCTCGACAAAGGGGCAGTACTTC. Its protein product is CASSPPASTKGQYF.

The chain has TRBV2 and TRBJ2-3; D not resolved. Germline V lookup: CDR1 SNHLY, CDR2 FYNNEI. The CDR3 is 13 residues long. V gave up 6 bases and J gave up 2 bases, with 9 bases separating them. The CDR3 is CASRTDTTDTQYF. The CDR3 coding sequence is TGTGCCAGCAGGACCGACACCACAGATACGCAGTATTTT.

The J gene is TRBJ2-3, the V gene TRBV5-1; TRBD2 matches at 7 bases. The V gene end was trimmed by 1 base and the J gene end by 1 base; junction bases not matched to a gene: 6. Germline-derived CDR1 and CDR2 are SGHRS and YFSETQ. This CDR3 has 16 amino acids. CDR3 region: CASSLSSSGRTDTQYF. In DNA, the CDR3 is TGCGCCAGCAGCTTGTCTTCTAGCGGACGCACAGATACGCAGTATTTT.

V usage is TRBV28 and J usage is TRBJ2-7; 7 nucleotides align to TRBD2. The CDR3 sequence is 14 residues long. Germline V gene lookup returns CDR1 MDHEN and CDR2 SYDVKM. V shed 7 bases, J shed 3 bases, and the junction held 9 bases outside the gene matches. CDR3 region: CASNSGGSIYEQYF. The CDR3 nucleotides read TGTGCCAGCAACTCCGGCGGGAGTATCTACGAGCAGTACTTC.

The chain uses TRBV5-8 and TRBJ2-3; weak D call: TRBD2 (5 bases). Germline V gene lookup returns CDR1 SGHTS and CDR2 YDEGEE. This CDR3 region has 15 residues. V was clipped by 4 bases and J by 3 bases, with 15 bases between them. The chain's CDR3 is CASSRGTLSTDTQYF. The CDR3 nucleotides are TGTGCCAGCAGCCGGGGAACACTCTCGACAGATACGCAGTATTTT.

The CDR3 reads CAISESEGQGNQPQHF. As DNA, the CDR3 is TGTGCCATCAGTGAGTCGGAGGGACAGGGCAATCAGCCCCAGCATTTT. The rearrangement joins TRBV10-3 to TRBJ1-5; 8 nucleotides match TRBD1. Germline values: CDR1 ENHRY, CDR2 SYGVKD. The CDR3 extends over 16 amino acids. V gave up 0 bases and J gave up 2 bases; unmatched junction bases: 3.

This chain links TRBV4-2 with TRBJ2-5; 8 nucleotides agree with TRBD2. Germline CDR1 LGHNA, CDR2 YNFKEQ. Germline trimming cut 3 bases from V and 3 bases from J; bases unmatched to any gene: 9. CDR3 length: 16 amino acids. As DNA, the CDR3 is TGTGCCAGCAGCCAGACTCCGGGACTAGGGAAAGAGACCCAGTACTTC. This sequence encodes CASSQTPGLGKETQYF.

The rearrangement joins TRBV30 to TRBJ1-2, with D tentatively TRBD1 (6 bases). CDR1 GTSNPN and CDR2 SVGIG come from the germline V gene (reference sequence). This CDR3 contains 13 residues. The ends were cut back, 5 bases at V and 2 bases at J, with 12 bases in the middle. The CDR3, as DNA: TGTGCCTGGGTGGGGGCTGCAAACTATGGCTACACCTTC. This sequence encodes CAWVGAANYGYTF.

The V and J genes are TRBV7-2 and TRBJ2-6; unclear D gene. With 5 bases removed from V and 0 bases from J, the gap between germline ends came to 17 bases. The CDR3 is made up of 18 amino acids. The germline gives CDR1 SGHTA, CDR2 FQGNSA. CDR3 in amino acids: CASSPGWEKSSGANVLTF. The CDR3 DNA reads as TGTGCCAGCAGCCCCGGATGGGAAAAGAGCTCTGGGGCCAACGTCCTGACTTTC. Filled out from reference TRBV7-2 and TRBJ2-6, the complete variable domain reads GAGVSQSPSNKVTEKGKDVELRCDPISGHTALYWYRQSLGQGLEFLIYFQGNSAPDKSGLPSDRFSAERTGGSVSTLTIQRTQQEDSAVYLCASSPGWEKSSGANVLTFGAGSRLTVL.

The rearrangement links TRBV25-1 to TRBJ2-7; 11 bases align to TRBD1. After removal of 3 bases from V and 3 bases from J, the junction contained 4 bases not matched to a gene. This CDR3 comprises 15 residues. Looked up from germline, CDR1 is MGHDK and CDR2 is SYGVNS. The CDR3 DNA sequence: TGTGCCAGCAGTGACCCGGGACAGGGGGTCTACGAGCAGTACTTC. Translated: CASSDPGQGVYEQYF.

The chain links TRBV27 to TRBJ1-5; D is perhaps TRBD1 (6 bases). Trimming stripped 1 base from V and 7 bases from J, with 11 bases between. This CDR3 is built from 14 residues. Germline lookup yields CDR1 MNHEY and CDR2 SMNVEV (reference sequence). This chain's CDR3 is CASSLFRGGQPQHF. In nucleotides, the CDR3 is TGTGCCAGCAGTTTATTCAGGGGTGGCCAGCCCCAGCATTTT.

The CDR3 DNA follows: TGCAGCGTTGAAGATACCCAGGGTAACATTCAGTACTTC. Protein sequence: CSVEDTQGNIQYF. This chain uses TRBV29-1 with TRBJ2-4; maybe TRBD1 (5 bases). Germline-derived CDR1 and CDR2 are SQVTM and ANQGSEA. The V end lost 0 bases, the J end lost 7 bases, and 10 bases lay between the germline ends. This CDR3 contains 13 residues.

The chain couples TRBV29-1 to TRBJ1-3, with unresolved D. The germline V gene encodes CDR1 SQVTM and CDR2 ANQGSEA. Trimming took 6 bases from V and 4 from J, leaving 7 bases between them. CDR3 size: 11 residues. This CDR3 reads CSVQGGNTIYF. CDR3 nucleotide sequence: TGCAGCGTCCAAGGGGGAAACACCATATATTTT.

The chain combines TRBV19 with TRBJ1-1, with TRBD1 matching over 9 bases. CDR1 and CDR2 (germline): LNHDA, SQIVND (reference sequence). This CDR3 contains 16 residues. The V and J ends lost 7 bases and 0 bases, in that order; junction bases with no gene match: 9. The CDR3 region is CASTMAGTGMNTEAFF. DNA of the CDR3: TGTGCCAGTACTATGGCCGGGACAGGGATGAACACTGAAGCTTTCTTT.

This clone was seen just once. V usage is TRBV10-2 and J usage is TRBJ2-3; maybe TRBD2 (6 bases). Germline V gene data show CDR1 as WSHSY and CDR2 as SAAADI. This CDR3 has 12 amino acids. Trimming left V 11 bases short and J 6 bases short, with 15 bases between. The CDR3 protein is CAGSGPGDTQYF. DNA of the CDR3: TGCGCCGGTAGCGGCCCGGGGGATACGCAGTATTTT.

This chain joins TRBV5-4 and TRBJ2-3, with unresolved D. This CDR3 is built from 13 residues. V lost 4 bases to trimming and J lost 0 bases, with 6 bases between them. From germline, CDR1 is SGHNT and CDR2 YYREEE (reference sequence). The CDR3 DNA follows: TGTGCCAGCAGCATGGACAGCACAGATACGCAGTATTTT. Residues: CASSMDSTDTQYF.

The chain couples TRBV7-9 to TRBJ1-2, with TRBD1 as a possible D gene (5 bases). The V gene's germline CDR1 is SEHNR and CDR2 FQNEAQ (reference sequence). Trimming removed 1 base from V and 3 bases from J, with 18 bases in between. This CDR3 is built from 17 residues. The CDR3 reads CASSLVGLRGSDYGYTF. The CDR3 DNA reads TGTGCCAGCAGCTTAGTGGGGCTCCGGGGATCTGACTATGGCTACACCTTC.